The 8 T cell receptor beta chains in this list originate from one sample, sequenced in a study of T cells in Graves' hyperthyroidism and ophthalmopathy. RNA transcripts were the template for amplifying TCR beta CDR3 regions. Initially, a first-round RT-PCR of the TCR CDR3 employed the HTBI primer set. TCRdb passed the multiplex PCR reads through MiXCR, listing each CDR3 protein once. The repertoire includes 96,000 or so distinct CDR3 sequences, 51% of them detected once, and roughly 27% sits in the top ten. Source material: blood. These receptors all come from a woman between 40 and 50 years old with Graves' hyperthyroidism.

This rearrangement joins TRBV6-1 to TRBJ1-4; D uncertain. V lost 5 bases to trimming and J lost 5 bases, with 9 bases between them. Per the germline V gene, CDR1 is MNHNS and CDR2 is SASEGT. This CDR3 region has 13 residues. In DNA form, the CDR3 reads TGTGCCAGCAGTTTGCGGGCGAATGAAAAACTGTTTTTT. Encoded protein: CASSLRANEKLFF.

The chain uses TRBV10-3 and TRBJ2-6, with 9 bases identical to TRBD1. Trimming at V came to 6 bases and at J to 0 bases, leaving 9 bases not matched to a gene. CDR3 length: 18 amino acids. CDR1 is ENHRY and CDR2 is SYGVKD in the germline V gene. CDR3 loop: CAIRPGQGIRSGANVLTF. The CDR3 DNA sequence: TGTGCCATCAGGCCGGGACAGGGAATACGCTCTGGGGCCAACGTCCTGACTTTC.

To note about this clonotype: The CDR3 end shows no conserved phenylalanine or tryptophan, and so a read error is likely. The DNA is left out, because the CDR3 cannot be placed on it with certainty; the CDR3 is given as TCRdb lists it. This rearrangement joins TRBV7-3 to TRBJ1-6. Germline loops: CDR1 SGHTA, CDR2 FQGTGA. A total of 13 residues make up the CDR3, ends included. CDR3 protein: CASSLSSNSPLQS.

This clonotype was seen many times. V and J are TRBV10-3 and TRBJ1-2; the D gene is possibly TRBD1 (5 bases). The V end was cut by 10 bases, the J end by 1 base, with 16 bases between. This CDR3 is 14 amino acids long. The germline CDR1 and CDR2 sequences are ENHRY and SYGVKD. This chain's CDR3 is CATRGTGGNYGYTF. In DNA, the CDR3 is TGTGCCACCCGAGGGACTGGCGGTAACTATGGCTACACCTTC.

With regard to this clonotype: A junction boundary mismatches the germline segment, possibly from a read error. This rearrangement joins TRBV5-1 to TRBJ2-5; 10 nucleotides agree with TRBD1. The CDR3 length is 14 residues. Per germline, CDR1 SGHRS and CDR2 YFSETQ. The CDR3 region is CASSSGQGGETQYF. The CDR3 bases are TGTGCCAGCAGTTCCGGACAGGGGGGAGAGACCCAGTACTTC.

The chain joins TRBV2 to TRBJ2-7; the match to TRBD1 covers 7 bases. V gave up 7 bases and J gave up 3 bases; unmatched junction bases: 3. The CDR3 spans 12 residues. In germline, CDR1 is SNHLY, CDR2 FYNNEI. The CDR3 spells CASTGDSYEQYF. As DNA, the CDR3 is TGTGCCAGCACCGGGGACAGCTACGAGCAGTACTTC.

This clonotype was detected many times. The genes are TRBV29-1 and TRBJ1-2; D perhaps matches TRBD1 (5 bases). V lost 6 bases to trimming and J lost 8 bases, with 13 bases between them. CDR1 and CDR2 from the germline V gene are SQVTM and ANQGSEA. There are 11 residues in the CDR3. CDR3 sequence: CSVWGTGGYTF. The CDR3 DNA is TGCAGCGTGTGGGGGACGGGGGGCTACACCTTC.

This clonotype was observed many times. The chain recombines TRBV6-6 with TRBJ2-5, with 8 positions matching TRBD2. Losses at the gene ends were 6 bases for V and 5 bases for J; bases not matched to a gene: 5. CDR1 MNHNY and CDR2 SVGAGI come from the germline V gene (reference sequence). The CDR3 contains 13 residues. The CDR3 coding sequence is TGTGCCAGCAGGGAACCTAGCGGGGAGACCCAGTACTTC. This gives the protein CASREPSGETQYF.